The T cell receptor beta chain described here comes from a study of T cell changes during pregnancy in multiple sclerosis. Only in-frame clones appear in the TCRdb table, and some are missing; sequencing was by immunoSEQ multiplex PCR. The data hold 55,000 to 70,000 clones, with 85% to 95% observed a single time. The CDR3 consists of 15 residues. The V gene's germline CDR1 is SEHNR and CDR2 FQNEAQ (reference sequence). The trim removed 4 bases at V and 5 bases at J, leaving 5 bases unmatched. This sample comprised CD8+ T cells from peripheral blood mononuclear cells, obtained in the third trimester of pregnancy. The chain employs TRBV7-9 and TRBJ2-1, with 10 nucleotides matching TRBD2. This TCR was sampled from a female donor in good health, enrolled as a control in a pregnancy study. CDR3 bases: TGTGCCAGCAGCTACAGCGGGGGGGCCGACAATGAGCAGTTCTTC. Protein product: CASSYSGGADNEQFF. Full variable domain (missing parts from reference TRBV7-9 and TRBJ2-1): DTGVSQNPRHKITKRGQNVTFRCDPISEHNRLYWYRQTLGQGPEFLTYFQNEAQLEKSRLLSDRFSAERPKGSFSTLEIQRTEQGDSAMYLCASSYSGGADNEQFFGPGTRLTVL.